The 7 T cell receptor beta chains given below trace back to one sample, sequenced in a study of tumor-infiltrating lymphocytes in primary liver carcinoma. Total RNA amounting to around 530 ng was the source from which TCR beta cDNA was made with a constant-region primer. Three nested multiplex PCR rounds of slightly modified ARM-PCR generated TCR beta libraries. For 10 cycles apiece, the opening two PCR rounds ran with TRBV1-TRBV30 forward primers and a C-beta reverse primer. TCRdb re-analysed the multiplex PCR reads in MiXCR, keeping a single row per CDR3 protein. The sample holds 300,000 to 400,000 distinct CDR3 sequences, 65% seen once. The study extracted blood RNA from unsorted whole blood and also extracted germline DNA. Sequencing was carried out using peripheral blood. The receptors derive from a man in his forties with primary liver carcinoma and hepatitis B virus infection.

Details on this clonotype: This may come from a read error, since a much larger clone is one base off. This chain uses TRBV11-2 with TRBJ1-5, with D perhaps TRBD1 (5 bases). This CDR3 region has 13 residues. CDR1 and CDR2 (germline): SGHAT, FQNNGV. DNA for the CDR3: TGTGCCAGCAGCTTACAGGGAGACCAGCCCCAGCGTTTT. Translation gives CASSLQGDQPQRF.

This clonotype was found many times. Mismatch with germline at one junction end may stem from a read error. This sequence joins TRBV4-2 and TRBJ2-1, with 8 bases matching TRBD1. This CDR3 has 17 amino acids. The germline CDR1 and CDR2 sequences are LGHNA and YNFKEQ. CDR3 amino acids: CASSEEGGQGRDNEQFF. CDR3 bases: TGTGCCAGCAGCGAAGAGGGAGGACAGGGTCGTGACAATGAGCAGTTCTTC.

A word on this clonotype: One end of the junction varies from germline; a read error may be responsible. The CDR3 region is CASKKGYCGANVLTF. CDR3 nucleotide sequence: TGCGCCAGCAAGAAAGGATACTGTGGGGCCAACGTCCTGACTTTC. The J gene is TRBJ2-6, the V gene TRBV4-2; D gene unclear. Germline assignment: CDR1 LGHNA and CDR2 YNFKEQ. The CDR3 spans 15 residues.

Concerning this clonotype: A read error is possible here, since a much larger clone lies one base away. V and J are TRBV6-1 and TRBJ1-1; the D gene is possibly TRBD1 (5 bases). Germline assignment: CDR1 MNHNS and CDR2 SASEGT. There are 11 residues in the CDR3. CDR3: CGSYRDRKAFF. Here the CDR3 DNA reads TGTGGCAGCTACAGAGACAGAAAAGCTTTCTTT.

This clonotype turned up a few times. The rearrangement uses TRBV4-1 and TRBJ2-1; TRBD1 agrees at 9 bases. From germline, CDR1 is MGHRA and CDR2 YSYEKL. CDR3 size: 15 residues. V was clipped by 1 base and J by 8 bases; unmatched bases: 6. CDR3 loop: CASSQGTGVVDEQFF. The CDR3 DNA sequence: TGCGCCAGCAGCCAAGGGACAGGGGTGGTCGATGAGCAGTTCTTC.

About this clonotype itself: Since a much larger clone is just one base distant, this may be a read error. The chain links TRBV29-1 to TRBJ1-1; TRBD1 might be the D (5 bases). CDR1 is SQVTM, CDR2 ANQGSEA, per germline. The CDR3 contains 14 residues. The CDR3 DNA reads as TGCAGCTTTGAGCCAGGGCCTCAGGACACTGAAGCTTTCTTT. Protein sequence: CSFEPGPQDTEAFF.

Details on this clonotype: Possible read error: a much larger clone is one base away. This chain uses TRBV6-6 with TRBJ2-7; D is perhaps TRBD2 (5 bases). Germline CDR1 is MNHNY and CDR2 is SVGAGI (reference sequence). The CDR3 length is 12 residues. The chain's CDR3 is CASNYPGKEQYF. CDR3 DNA sequence: TGTGCCAGCAATTACCCCGGGAAGGAGCAGTACTTC.